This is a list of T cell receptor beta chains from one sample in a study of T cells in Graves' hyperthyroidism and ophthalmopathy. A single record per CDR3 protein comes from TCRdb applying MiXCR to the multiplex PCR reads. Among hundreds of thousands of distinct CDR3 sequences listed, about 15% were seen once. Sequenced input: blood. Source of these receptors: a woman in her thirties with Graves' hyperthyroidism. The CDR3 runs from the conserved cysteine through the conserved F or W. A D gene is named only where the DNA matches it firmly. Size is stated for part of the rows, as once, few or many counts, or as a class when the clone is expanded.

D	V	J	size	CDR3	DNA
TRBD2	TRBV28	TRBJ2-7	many	CASSSGTFLYEQYF	TGTGCCAGCAGTAGCGGGACTTTTCTATACGAGCAGTACTTC
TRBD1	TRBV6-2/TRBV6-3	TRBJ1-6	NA	CASSTGGTANSPLHF	TGTGCCAGCAGTACCGGCGGGACAGCTAATTCACCCCTCCACTTT
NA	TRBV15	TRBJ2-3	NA	CATSRGIGGADTDTQYF	TGTGCCACCAGCAGAGGAATAGGCGGGGCTGACACAGATACGCAGTATTTT
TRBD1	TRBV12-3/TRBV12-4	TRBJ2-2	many	CASRPTGGASNTGELFF	TGTGCCAGCAGGCCAACAGGGGGCGCCTCGAACACCGGGGAGCTGTTTTTT
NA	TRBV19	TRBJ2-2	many	CASSISARTNTGELFF	TGTGCCAGTAGTATTTCGGCTAGAACGAACACCGGGGAGCTGTTTTTT
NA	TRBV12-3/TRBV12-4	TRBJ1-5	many	CASSFGRVSNQPQHF	TGTGCCAGCAGTTTTGGAAGGGTCAGCAATCAGCCCCAGCATTTT
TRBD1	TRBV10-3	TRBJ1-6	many	CAIQGQGSSPLHF	TGTGCCATCCAAGGACAGGGGAGTTCACCCCTCCACTTT
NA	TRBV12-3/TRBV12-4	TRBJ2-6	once	CASSFLSTKLTF	TGTGCCAGCAGTTTTCTGAGCACCAAATTGACCTTC
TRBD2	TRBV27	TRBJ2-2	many	CASRPGKSASGGELFF	TGTGCCAGCCGGCCGGGAAAATCGGCTAGCGGCGGGGAGCTGTTTTTT
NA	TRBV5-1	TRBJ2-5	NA	CASSPGPTETQYF	TGCGCCAGCAGCCCCGGGCCCACAGAGACCCAGTACTTC
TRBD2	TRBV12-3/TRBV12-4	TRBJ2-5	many	CASSAAGTSGQETQYF	TGTGCCAGCAGTGCCGCCGGGACTAGCGGGCAAGAGACCCAGTACTTC
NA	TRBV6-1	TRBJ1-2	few	CASSRGHLDGYTF	TGTGCCAGCAGCCGTGGACACCTGGATGGCTACACCTTC
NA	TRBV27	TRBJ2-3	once	CASSPDLSTDTQYF	TGTGCCAGCAGCCCCGACCTAAGTACAGATACGCAGTATTTT
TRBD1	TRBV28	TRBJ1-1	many	CASSLGRTGVTEAFF	TGTGCCAGCAGTTTAGGTAGGACAGGGGTGACTGAAGCTTTCTTT
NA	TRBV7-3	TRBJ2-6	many	CASSLAVRKSGANVLTF	TGTGCCAGCAGCTTAGCAGTCCGAAAATCTGGGGCCAACGTCCTGACTTTC
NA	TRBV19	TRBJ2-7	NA	CASSRGTFYEQYF	TGTGCCAGTAGTCGCGGGACCTTCTACGAGCAGTACTTC
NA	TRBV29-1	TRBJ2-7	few	CSSRMGTEQYF	TGCAGCTCAAGAATGGGGACCGAGCAGTACTTC
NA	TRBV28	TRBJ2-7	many	CASSAGVGEQYF	TGTGCCAGCAGCGCGGGTGTGGGCGAGCAGTACTTC
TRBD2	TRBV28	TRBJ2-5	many	CASSGGTSGLRLETQYF	TGTGCCAGCAGTGGCGGGACTAGCGGGCTTCGATTAGAGACCCAGTACTTC
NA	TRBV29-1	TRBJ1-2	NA	CSVEDFPYGYTF	TGCAGCGTTGAAGACTTCCCATATGGCTACACCTTC
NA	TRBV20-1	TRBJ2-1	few	CSAARAGARSEQFF	TGCAGTGCCGCCCGGGCGGGGGCGCGGAGTGAGCAGTTCTTC
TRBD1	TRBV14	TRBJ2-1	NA	CASSRRQGNTYNEQFF	TGTGCCAGCAGCCGGAGACAGGGAAATACCTACAATGAGCAGTTCTTC
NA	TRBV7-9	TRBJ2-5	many	CASSEQGETQYF	TGTGCCAGCAGCGAACAGGGAGAGACCCAGTACTTC
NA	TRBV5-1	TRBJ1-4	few	CASSLPADGSEKLFF	TGCGCCAGCAGCTTACCAGCGGACGGGTCTGAAAAACTGTTTTTT
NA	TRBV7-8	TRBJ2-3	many	CASSLYPTDTQYF	TGTGCCAGCAGCTTATACCCCACAGATACGCAGTATTTT
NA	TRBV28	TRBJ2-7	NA	CASSTVGEQYF	TGTGCCAGCAGTACCGTGGGTGAGCAGTACTTC
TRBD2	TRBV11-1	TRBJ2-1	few	CASWNRPGLAGGHNEQFF	TGTGCCAGCTGGAACCGACCGGGACTAGCGGGAGGCCACAATGAGCAGTTCTTC
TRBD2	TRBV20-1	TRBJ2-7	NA	CSARGAGGGDEQYF	TGCAGTGCGCGGGGAGCGGGAGGGGGTGACGAGCAGTACTTC
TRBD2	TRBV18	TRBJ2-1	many	CASSPSSLAGAHEQFF	TGTGCCAGCTCACCATCGAGTCTAGCGGGAGCCCATGAGCAGTTCTTC